These 13 T cell receptor beta chains came from one sample sequenced in a study of identical twins. TCRdb reprocessed the 5' RACE reads with MiXCR, giving one entry per CDR3 protein. The repertoire holds approximately 220,000 distinct CDR3 sequences, with around a tenth as singletons. The material sequenced was memory (CD45RO+) T cells sorted from blood. These receptors came from a woman aged 18-29 years in good health.

This clonotype has a count of ten or more. The chain has TRBV14 and TRBJ2-1; 7 positions match TRBD2. This CDR3 has 17 amino acids. V lost 1 base to trimming and J lost 4 bases; unmatched junction nucleotides: 10. Germline V gene data show CDR1 as SGHDN and CDR2 as FVKESK. The CDR3 nucleotides are TGTGCCAGCAGCCAAGGGGTCCGCGGGAGCCTATACAATGAGCAGTTCTTC. Its translation: CASSQGVRGSLYNEQFF.

This clonotype was observed a handful of times. The rearrangement joins TRBV5-1 to TRBJ2-1; 9 bases are a match to TRBD2. The CDR3 sequence is 19 residues long. The junction had 10 bases not matched to a gene; V was cut back by 0 bases and J by 0 bases. Germline V gene data show CDR1 as SGHRS and CDR2 as YFSETQ. The CDR3 spells CASSLGGTSQFASYNEQFF. CDR3 coding DNA: TGCGCCAGCAGCTTGGGTGGGACTAGCCAATTCGCCTCCTACAATGAGCAGTTCTTC.

This clonotype was recorded a few times. In DNA, the CDR3 is TGCAGTGCTCGAGTAGCTGGTGGCTACACCTTC. Translated: CSARVAGGYTF. The genes are TRBV20-1 and TRBJ1-2; D ambiguous. CDR1 and CDR2 from the germline V gene are DFQATT and SNEGSKA (reference sequence). The CDR3 is made up of 11 amino acids. Trimming shortened V by 5 bases and J by 7 bases, and 11 bases separated the two germline ends.

A single count supports this clonotype. V is TRBV3-1 and J is TRBJ2-1; possible D gene TRBD1, 6 bases. Deletions cut 11 bases from V and 4 bases from J, with 27 bases between. The CDR3 length is 17 residues. In germline, CDR1 is LGHDT, CDR2 YNNKEL (reference sequence). The chain's CDR3 is CACCQGSSWGLYNEQFF. The CDR3, as DNA: TGTGCCTGCTGCCAAGGATCCAGTTGGGGGCTATACAATGAGCAGTTCTTC.

This clonotype was seen a few times. The chain joins TRBV20-1 to TRBJ2-1; the match to TRBD2 covers 10 bases. V was clipped by 1 base and J by 7 bases; unmatched bases: 10. CDR3 length equals 16 residues. From germline, CDR1 is DFQATT and CDR2 SNEGSKA (reference sequence). CDR3 sequence: CSARGQREGRGNEQFF. The CDR3 bases are TGCAGTGCTAGAGGGCAGCGGGAGGGCCGGGGGAATGAGCAGTTCTTC.

The chain links TRBV20-1 to TRBJ2-7; D is possibly TRBD1 (6 bases). The V gene's germline CDR1 is DFQATT and CDR2 SNEGSKA (reference sequence). The CDR3 has 13 amino acids. The V end lost 3 bases, the J end lost 3 bases, and 12 bases lay between the germline ends. The CDR3 DNA sequence: TGCAGTGCTAGCTACAGGGCGGACTACGAGCAGTACTTC. Its translation: CSASYRADYEQYF.

Many counts were recorded for this clonotype. This chain connects TRBV2 to TRBJ2-2, with 12 bases that match TRBD2. The CDR3 runs to 16 residues. With 5 bases clipped from V and 0 bases from J, the junction kept 1 base outside the gene matches. CDR1 SNHLY and CDR2 FYNNEI come from the germline V gene. Written as DNA, the CDR3 is TGTGCCAGCAGTCGGACTAGCGGGGCGAACACCGGGGAGCTGTTTTTT. Translated, it gives CASSRTSGANTGELFF.

This clonotype has only a few counts. The V and J genes are TRBV7-9 and TRBJ2-1, with D perhaps TRBD1 or TRBD2 (5 bases each). This CDR3 contains 15 residues. V dropped 3 bases and J dropped 5 bases, with 14 bases sitting between them. Germline V gives CDR1 SEHNR, CDR2 FQNEAQ (reference sequence). The CDR3 DNA is TGTGCCAGCAGCTTCCGGTGGGACGGTAACAATGAGCAGTTCTTC. Protein product: CASSFRWDGNNEQFF.

The chain uses TRBV3-1 and TRBJ1-5, with a tentative D call TRBD1 (6 bases). The germline V and J ends were trimmed by 1 base and 6 bases, with 10 bases remaining between them. Germline CDR1 and CDR2: LGHDT and YNNKEL (reference sequence). This CDR3 has 14 residues. CDR3 residues: CASSQGAGAQPQHF. The CDR3 DNA reads as TGTGCCAGCAGCCAAGGGGCAGGGGCTCAGCCCCAGCATTTT.

This clonotype showed up many times. The gene calls are TRBV7-9 and TRBJ2-5; 11 bases are shared with TRBD2. The CDR3 has 16 amino acids. Trimming at V came to 1 base and at J to 1 base, leaving 2 bases not matched to a gene. CDR1 is SEHNR and CDR2 is FQNEAQ in the germline V gene (reference sequence). The CDR3 region has the DNA TGTGCCAGCAGCTTAGGGACTAGCGGGTCCCAAGAGACCCAGTACTTC. It translates to CASSLGTSGSQETQYF.

The CDR3 loop is CASSPGTAAYNEQFF. The DNA of the CDR3 is TGTGCCAGCAGCCCCGGGACTGCCGCCTACAATGAGCAGTTCTTC. This sequence joins TRBV9 and TRBJ2-1, with D possibly matching TRBD2 (6 bases). CDR1 SGDLS and CDR2 YYNGEE come from the germline V gene. CDR3 length: 15 amino acids. Trimming took 4 bases from V and 2 from J, leaving 13 bases between them.

The V gene is TRBV20-1, the J gene TRBJ1-4; TRBD1 aligns across 8 bases. V was clipped by 6 bases and J by 7 bases; unmatched bases: 19. Germline-derived CDR1 and CDR2 are DFQATT and SNEGSKA (reference sequence). CDR3 length equals 17 residues. The DNA of the CDR3 is TGCAGTGCCCGAAGATGGGGCAGGGGGCGAAGTGGTGAAAAACTGTTTTTT. Translated: CSARRWGRGRSGEKLFF.

The rearrangement joins TRBV5-5 to TRBJ1-1, with no clear D. V was cut by 4 bases and J by 6 bases, with 13 bases left in between. Germline loops: CDR1 SGHKS, CDR2 YYEKEE (reference sequence). There are 13 residues in the CDR3. In DNA form, the CDR3 reads TGTGCCAGCAGCCCGGACTTAGCCTCTGAAGCTTTCTTT. The encoded protein is CASSPDLASEAFF.